The present entry profiles one T cell receptor beta chain with its context. Its matching antigen is unknown. Constant-segment-primed 5'RACE gave TCR alpha and TCR beta cDNA libraries with sample barcodes and UMIs. TCRdb ran MiXCR on the 5' RACE reads and lists one entry per CDR3 protein. Of about 320,000 distinct CDR3 sequences listed, roughly 13% are singletons. The CDR3 is 13 amino acids. V lost 0 bases and J 8 bases, leaving 8 bases between the germline ends. CDR1 and CDR2 from the germline V gene are SGDLS and YYNGEE. The data stem from a study of T-cell memory formation after mild COVID-19. Study context: Across donors, TCR clusters were largely donor specific. General study findings and limits: Whether day 37 second-wave clones are SARS-CoV-2-specific was not confirmed. Pre-infection memory already had some responding clones, implying cross-reactive memory joined.

The clonotype was recovered from a man in his late teens or twenties who had mild COVID-19 (a few samples of this study predate the infection). Cell type and time point are not known. The J gene is TRBJ2-2, the V gene TRBV9; D not resolved. The sample consisted of PBMCs or a T cell subset sorted from them (not recorded which). CDR3 residues: CASSVEFVGELFF. CDR3 nucleotide sequence: TGTGCCAGCAGCGTAGAGTTCGTTGGGGAGCTGTTTTTT.